This TCR beta chain emerged from a study of early T cells in non-severe SARS-CoV-2 infection. TCRdb recomputed calls from the 5' RACE reads with MiXCR, one row per CDR3 protein. The sample lists some 71,000 distinct CDR3 sequences, roughly 15% occurring once. This clonotype has more than one count but fewer than ten. As yet, its antigen is unknown. Study conclusions and caveats: Private and CD4 specificities were missed by VDJdb matching, which favored anti-spike CD8 responses.

V lost 5 bases and J lost 10; bases outside the gene matches: 6. Germline V gene sequence: CDR1 SGHTA, CDR2 FQGNSA. CDR3 length equals 13 residues. The sequencing input was whole blood. The clonotype originates from an adult who was a healthcare worker with PCR-confirmed SARS-CoV-2 infection or an uninfected control (not recorded which). The chain uses TRBV7-2 and TRBJ2-1; 9 bases are shared with TRBD2. CDR3 nucleotide sequence: TGTGCCAGCAGCCTCAGCGGGGGGCAGGAGCAGTTCTTC. Translating gives CASSLSGGQEQFF.